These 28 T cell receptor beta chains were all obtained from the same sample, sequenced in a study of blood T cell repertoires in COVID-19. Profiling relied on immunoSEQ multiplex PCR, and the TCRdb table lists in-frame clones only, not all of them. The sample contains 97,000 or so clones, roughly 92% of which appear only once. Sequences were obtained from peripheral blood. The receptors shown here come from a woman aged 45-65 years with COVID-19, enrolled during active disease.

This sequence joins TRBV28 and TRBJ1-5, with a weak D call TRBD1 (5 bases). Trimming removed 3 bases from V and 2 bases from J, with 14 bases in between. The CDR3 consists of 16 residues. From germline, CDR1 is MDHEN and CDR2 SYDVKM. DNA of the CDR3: TGTGCCAGCAGTTTGTTAGGGGTAGGCGGCAATCAGCCCCAGCATTTT. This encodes CASSLLGVGGNQPQHF.

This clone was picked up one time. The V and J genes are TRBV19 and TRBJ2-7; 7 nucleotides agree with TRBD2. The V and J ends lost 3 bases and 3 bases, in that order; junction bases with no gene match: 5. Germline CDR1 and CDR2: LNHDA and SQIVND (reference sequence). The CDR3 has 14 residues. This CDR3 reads CASSMGGVDYEQYF. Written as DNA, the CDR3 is TGTGCCAGTAGTATGGGAGGGGTGGACTACGAGCAGTACTTC.

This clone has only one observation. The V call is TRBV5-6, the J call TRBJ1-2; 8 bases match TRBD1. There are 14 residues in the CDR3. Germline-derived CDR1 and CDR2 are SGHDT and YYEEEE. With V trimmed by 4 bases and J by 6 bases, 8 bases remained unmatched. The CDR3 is CASSGDRGIHGYTF. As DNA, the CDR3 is TGTGCCAGCAGCGGAGACAGGGGAATTCATGGCTACACCTTC.

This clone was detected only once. The CDR3 DNA is TGTGCCTGGAGTGTAAAGGGGGCCCATGAGCAGTTCTTC. Protein: CAWSVKGAHEQFF. The genes are TRBV30 and TRBJ2-1; 7 bases fit TRBD1. The CDR3 sequence is 13 residues long. J was trimmed by 8 bases and V by 0 bases; bases with no gene match: 4. Germline-derived CDR1 and CDR2 are GTSNPN and SVGIG (reference sequence).

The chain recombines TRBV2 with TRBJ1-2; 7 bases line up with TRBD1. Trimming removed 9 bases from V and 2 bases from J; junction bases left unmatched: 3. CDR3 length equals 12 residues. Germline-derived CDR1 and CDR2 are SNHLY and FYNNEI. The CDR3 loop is CASDRENYGYTF. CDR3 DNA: TGTGCCAGTGACAGGGAGAACTATGGCTACACCTTC. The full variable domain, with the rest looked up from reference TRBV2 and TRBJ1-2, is EPEVTQTPSHQVTQMGQEVILRCVPISNHLYFYWYRQILGQKVEFLVSFYNNEISEKSEIFDDQFSVERPDGSNFTLKIRSTKLEDSAMYFCASDRENYGYTFGSGTRLTVV.

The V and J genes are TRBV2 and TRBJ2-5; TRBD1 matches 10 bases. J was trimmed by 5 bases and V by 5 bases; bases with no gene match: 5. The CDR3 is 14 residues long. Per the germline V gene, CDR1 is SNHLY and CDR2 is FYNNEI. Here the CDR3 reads CASSRDRGRETQYF. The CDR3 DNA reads TGTGCCAGCAGTCGGGACAGGGGTAGGGAGACCCAGTACTTC.

In nucleotides, the CDR3 is TGTGCCTGGAGCGGGGGGCGGGGAAGGGCCGGGGAGCTGTTTTTT. Its protein product is CAWSGGRGRAGELFF. This chain connects TRBV30 to TRBJ2-2; a possible D gene is TRBD2 (7 bases). Germline CDR1 is GTSNPN and CDR2 is SVGIG (reference sequence). V was shortened by 3 bases and J by 6 bases, with 17 bases between the two germline ends. This CDR3 comprises 15 residues.

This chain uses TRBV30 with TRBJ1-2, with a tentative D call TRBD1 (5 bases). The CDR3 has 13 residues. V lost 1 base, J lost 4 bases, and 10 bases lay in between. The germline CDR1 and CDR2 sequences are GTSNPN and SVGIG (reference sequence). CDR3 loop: CAWSGGAGYGYTF. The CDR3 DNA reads TGTGCCTGGAGTGGGGGCGCCGGCTATGGCTACACCTTC.

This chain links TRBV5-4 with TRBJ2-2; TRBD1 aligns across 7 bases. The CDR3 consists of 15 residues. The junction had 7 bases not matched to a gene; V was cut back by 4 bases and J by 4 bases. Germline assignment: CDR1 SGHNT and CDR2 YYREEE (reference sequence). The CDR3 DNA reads TGTGCCAGCAGCGGAGCACAGGGGCCCACCGGGGAGCTGTTTTTT. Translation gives CASSGAQGPTGELFF.

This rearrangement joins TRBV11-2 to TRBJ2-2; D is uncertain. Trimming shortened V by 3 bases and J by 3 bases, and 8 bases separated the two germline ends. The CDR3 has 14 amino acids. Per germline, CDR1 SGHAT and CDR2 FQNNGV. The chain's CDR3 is CASSFTPDTGELFF. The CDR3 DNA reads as TGTGCCAGCAGCTTTACTCCTGACACCGGGGAGCTGTTTTTT.

The DNA for the CDR3 is TGTGCCAGCAGTACCAGGGGTAGTGGAAACACCATATATTTT. Translation gives CASSTRGSGNTIYF. This chain links TRBV27 with TRBJ1-3, with D perhaps TRBD1 (6 bases). This CDR3 spans 14 amino acids. The germline gives CDR1 MNHEY, CDR2 SMNVEV (reference sequence). V lost 5 bases to trimming and J lost 3 bases, with 11 bases between them.

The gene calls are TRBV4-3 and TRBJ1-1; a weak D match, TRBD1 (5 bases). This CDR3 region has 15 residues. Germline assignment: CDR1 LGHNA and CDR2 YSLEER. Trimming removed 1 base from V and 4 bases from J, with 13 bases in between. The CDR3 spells CASSQVFQGTTEAFF. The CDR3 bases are TGCGCCAGCAGCCAAGTATTCCAGGGAACCACTGAAGCTTTCTTT.

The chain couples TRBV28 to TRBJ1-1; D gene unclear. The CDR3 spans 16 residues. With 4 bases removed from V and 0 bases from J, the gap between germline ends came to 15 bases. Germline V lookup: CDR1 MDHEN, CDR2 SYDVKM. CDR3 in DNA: TGTGCCAGCAGTTGGGCCCTGAGGGATATGAACACTGAAGCTTTCTTT. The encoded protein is CASSWALRDMNTEAFF.

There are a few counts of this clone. The CDR3 bases are TGTGCCAGCTGGCCCCGCGGGGGCGCGGATGGCTACACCTTC. Translated: CASWPRGGADGYTF. J is TRBJ1-2 and V is TRBV5-6, with D perhaps TRBD1 (6 bases). Germline V gene data show CDR1 as SGHDT and CDR2 as YYEEEE. This CDR3 has 14 residues. Trimming cost V 7 bases and J 6 bases, with 19 bases left between them.

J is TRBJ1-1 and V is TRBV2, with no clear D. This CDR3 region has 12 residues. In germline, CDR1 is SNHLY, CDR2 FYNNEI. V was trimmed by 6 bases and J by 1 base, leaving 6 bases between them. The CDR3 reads CASSSPNTEAFF. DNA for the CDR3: TGTGCCAGCAGCTCCCCGAACACTGAAGCTTTCTTT.

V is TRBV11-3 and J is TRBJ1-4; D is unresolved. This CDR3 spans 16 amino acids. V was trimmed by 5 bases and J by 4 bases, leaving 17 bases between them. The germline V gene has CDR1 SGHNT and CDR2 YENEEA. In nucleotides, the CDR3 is TGTGCCAGCAGCCTCGGACTGGGCCAGAGTAATGAAAAACTGTTTTTT. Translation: CASSLGLGQSNEKLFF.

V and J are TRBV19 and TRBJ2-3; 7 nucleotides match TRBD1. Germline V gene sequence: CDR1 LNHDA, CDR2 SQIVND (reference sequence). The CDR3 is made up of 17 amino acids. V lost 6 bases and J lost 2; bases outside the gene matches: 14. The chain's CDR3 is CASRRSGGIPPTDTQYF. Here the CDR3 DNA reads TGTGCCAGTAGGAGGTCAGGGGGAATTCCACCCACAGATACGCAGTATTTT. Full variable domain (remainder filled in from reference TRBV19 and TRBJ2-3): DGGITQSPKYLFRKEGQNVTLSCEQNLNHDAMYWYRQDPGQGLRLIYYSQIVNDFQKGDIAEGYSVSREKKESFPLTVTSAQKNPTAFYLCASRRSGGIPPTDTQYFGPGTRLTVL.

The DNA of the CDR3 is TGTGCCAGCAGTGACTCGAGACAGGGGAATGGCTACACCTTC. This sequence encodes CASSDSRQGNGYTF. The genes are TRBV6-4 and TRBJ1-2, with 8 bases lining up with TRBD1. There are 14 residues in the CDR3. Germline loops: CDR1 MRHNA, CDR2 SNTAGT. Losses at the gene ends were 0 bases for V and 6 bases for J; bases not matched to a gene: 3.

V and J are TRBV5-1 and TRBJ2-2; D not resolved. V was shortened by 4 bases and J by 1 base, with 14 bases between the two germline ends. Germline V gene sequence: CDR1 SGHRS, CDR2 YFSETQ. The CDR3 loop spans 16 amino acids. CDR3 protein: CASSPRRHLNTGELFF. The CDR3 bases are TGCGCCAGCAGCCCCCGGCGGCACTTGAACACCGGGGAGCTGTTTTTT.

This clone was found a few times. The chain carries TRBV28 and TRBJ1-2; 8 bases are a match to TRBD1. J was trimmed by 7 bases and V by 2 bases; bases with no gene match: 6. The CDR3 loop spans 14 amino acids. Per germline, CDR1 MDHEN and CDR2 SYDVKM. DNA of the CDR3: TGTGCCAGCAGTTTACTCTACAGGGGGGCTGGCTACACCTTC. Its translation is CASSLLYRGAGYTF.

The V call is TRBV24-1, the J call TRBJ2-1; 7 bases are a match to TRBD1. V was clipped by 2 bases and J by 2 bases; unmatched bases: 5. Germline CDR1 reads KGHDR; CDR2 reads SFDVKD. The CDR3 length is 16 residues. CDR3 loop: CATSDSWTGTYNEQFF. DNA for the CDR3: TGTGCCACCAGTGATTCCTGGACAGGTACCTACAATGAGCAGTTCTTC.

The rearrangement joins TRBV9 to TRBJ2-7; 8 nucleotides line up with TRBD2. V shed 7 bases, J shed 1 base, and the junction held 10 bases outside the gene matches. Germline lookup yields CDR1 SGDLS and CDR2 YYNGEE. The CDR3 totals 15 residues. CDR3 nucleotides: TGTGCCAGCTGGTTGGCGGGGGGTATATCCTACGAGCAGTACGTC. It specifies CASWLAGGISYEQYV.

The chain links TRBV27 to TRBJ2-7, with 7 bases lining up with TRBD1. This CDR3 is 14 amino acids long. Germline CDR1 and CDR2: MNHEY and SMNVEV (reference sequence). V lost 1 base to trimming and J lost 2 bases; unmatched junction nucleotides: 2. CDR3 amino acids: CASSLYGTAYEQYF. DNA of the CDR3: TGTGCCAGCAGTTTATACGGGACAGCCTACGAGCAGTACTTC.

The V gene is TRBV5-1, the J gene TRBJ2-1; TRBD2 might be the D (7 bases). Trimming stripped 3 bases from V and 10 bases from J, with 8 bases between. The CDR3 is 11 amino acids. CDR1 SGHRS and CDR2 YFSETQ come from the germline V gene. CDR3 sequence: CASSSGGEQFF. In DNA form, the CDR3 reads TGCGCCAGCAGCTCGGGGGGCGAGCAGTTCTTC.

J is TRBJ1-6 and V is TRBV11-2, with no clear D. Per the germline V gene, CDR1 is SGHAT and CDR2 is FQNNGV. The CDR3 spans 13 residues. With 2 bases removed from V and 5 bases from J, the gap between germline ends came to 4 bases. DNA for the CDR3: TGTGCCAGCAGCTTACAGGATAATTCACCCCTCCACTTT. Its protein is CASSLQDNSPLHF.

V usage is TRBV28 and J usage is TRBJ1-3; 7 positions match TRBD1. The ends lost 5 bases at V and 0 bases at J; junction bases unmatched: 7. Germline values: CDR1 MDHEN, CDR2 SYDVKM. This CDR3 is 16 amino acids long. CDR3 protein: CASSPSGGPSGNTIYF. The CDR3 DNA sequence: TGTGCCAGCAGTCCGTCAGGGGGTCCCTCTGGAAACACCATATATTTT. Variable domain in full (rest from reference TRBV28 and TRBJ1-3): DVKVTQSSRYLVKRTGEKVFLECVQDMDHENMFWYRQDPGLGLRLIYFSYDVKMKEKGDIPEGYSVSREKKERFSLILESASTNQTSMYLCASSPSGGPSGNTIYFGEGSWLTVV.

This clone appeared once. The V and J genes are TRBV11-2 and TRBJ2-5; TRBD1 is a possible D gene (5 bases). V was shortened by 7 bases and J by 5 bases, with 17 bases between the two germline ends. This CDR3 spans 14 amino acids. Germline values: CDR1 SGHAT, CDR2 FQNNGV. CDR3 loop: CASTPEGVEETQYF. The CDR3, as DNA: TGTGCCAGCACCCCAGAAGGGGTCGAGGAGACCCAGTACTTC. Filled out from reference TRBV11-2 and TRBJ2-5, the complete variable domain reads EAGVAQSPRYKIIEKRQSVAFWCNPISGHATLYWYQQILGQGPKLLIQFQNNGVVDDSQLPKDRFSAERLKGVDSTLKIQPAKLEDSAVYLCASTPEGVEETQYFGPGTRLLVL.

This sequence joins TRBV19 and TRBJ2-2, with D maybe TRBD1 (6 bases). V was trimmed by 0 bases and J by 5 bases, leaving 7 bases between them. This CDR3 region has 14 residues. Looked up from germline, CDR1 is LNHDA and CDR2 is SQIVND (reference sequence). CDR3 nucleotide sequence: TGTGCCAGTAGTATAGATAGGGGGACCGGGGAGCTGTTTTTT. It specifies CASSIDRGTGELFF.